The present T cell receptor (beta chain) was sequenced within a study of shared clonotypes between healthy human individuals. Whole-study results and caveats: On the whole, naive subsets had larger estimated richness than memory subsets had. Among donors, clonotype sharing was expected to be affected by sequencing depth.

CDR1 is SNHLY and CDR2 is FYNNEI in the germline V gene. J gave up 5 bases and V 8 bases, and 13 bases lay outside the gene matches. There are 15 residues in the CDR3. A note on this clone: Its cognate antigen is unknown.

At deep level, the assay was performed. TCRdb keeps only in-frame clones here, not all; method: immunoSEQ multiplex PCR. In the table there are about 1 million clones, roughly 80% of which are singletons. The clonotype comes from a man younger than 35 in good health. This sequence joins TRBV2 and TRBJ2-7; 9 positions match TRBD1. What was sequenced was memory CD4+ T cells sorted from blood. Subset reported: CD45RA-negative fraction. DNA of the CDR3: TGTGCCAGCTCTCAGGAGGGACAGGGATACCACGAGCAGTACTTC. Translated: CASSQEGQGYHEQYF.